The rows below give T cell receptor beta chains drawn from one sample of a study of cytomegalovirus exposure and HLA in healthy donors. Data came from immunoSEQ multiplex PCR; TCRdb stores just in-frame clones and leaves some out. The sample has 95,000 to 150,000 clones, 65% to 80% seen once. The material sequenced was PBMCs. The receptors originated from a human donor in good health. Each CDR3 is given without its conserved first and last residue. The order of the fields is V gene, clone size, J gene, CDR3 protein. Not every row has a clone size; where given, it reads once, few, many or a size class.

v_gene: TRBV7-6
abundance: NA
j_gene: TRBJ2-7
CDR3aa: ASSLAGGRQGYEQY

v_gene: TRBV7-6
abundance: NA
j_gene: TRBJ1-2
CDR3aa: ASSFESGVGYT

v_gene: TRBV7-2
abundance: few
j_gene: TRBJ2-7
CDR3aa: ASSPGGPGSYEQY

v_gene: TRBV15
abundance: many
j_gene: TRBJ1-1
CDR3aa: ATSANQGLNTEAF

v_gene: TRBV5-1
abundance: once
j_gene: TRBJ2-7
CDR3aa: ASSLSGSPEQY

v_gene: TRBV5-4
abundance: NA
j_gene: TRBJ2-7
CDR3aa: ASSFRGGVIYEQY

v_gene: TRBV4-1
abundance: few
j_gene: TRBJ1-1
CDR3aa: ASSQDVWVGSTEAF

v_gene: TRBV11-3
abundance: few
j_gene: TRBJ1-5
CDR3aa: ASSETGHSNQPQH

v_gene: TRBV28
abundance: once
j_gene: TRBJ2-1
CDR3aa: ASSPPGDSSYNEQF

v_gene: TRBV14
abundance: NA
j_gene: TRBJ2-3
CDR3aa: ASSQDSLVPDTQY

v_gene: TRBV28
abundance: NA
j_gene: TRBJ2-3
CDR3aa: ASSFGRLAGGPRADTQY

v_gene: TRBV6-1
abundance: NA
j_gene: TRBJ1-2
CDR3aa: ASLSTGQPNYGYT

v_gene: TRBV15
abundance: NA
j_gene: TRBJ1-2
CDR3aa: ATSVTGVYGYT

v_gene: TRBV28
abundance: NA
j_gene: TRBJ2-7
CDR3aa: ASGPAGPYEQY

v_gene: TRBV5-5
abundance: NA
j_gene: TRBJ1-4
CDR3aa: ASSSRTKGEKLF

v_gene: TRBV28
abundance: NA
j_gene: TRBJ2-6
CDR3aa: ASSSADRAANVLT

v_gene: TRBV18
abundance: NA
j_gene: TRBJ1-5
CDR3aa: ASSLYQRNNQPQH

v_gene: TRBV10-3
abundance: NA
j_gene: TRBJ1-2
CDR3aa: AISDRGSQNYGYT

v_gene: TRBV28
abundance: NA
j_gene: TRBJ1-6
CDR3aa: AGRPGSGNSPLH

v_gene: TRBV19
abundance: NA
j_gene: TRBJ2-3
CDR3aa: ASMEGGRIDTQY

v_gene: TRBV5-1
abundance: once
j_gene: TRBJ1-1
CDR3aa: ASSSGQSSMNTEAF

v_gene: TRBV10-1
abundance: NA
j_gene: TRBJ1-2
CDR3aa: ASSGTGQAT